What follows describes a single T cell receptor (beta chain). Its target is unknown. The PCR used 60 Vbeta and 13 Jbeta primers. Repertoires were generated with immunoSEQ multiplex PCR, while TCRdb's copy carries only in-frame clones and drops some. This sample has fewer than 200,000 clones, with approximately 71% found just once. The entry originates in a study of cytomegalovirus exposure and HLA in healthy donors. CDR3 length: 19 residues. J lost 2 bases, V lost 3 bases, and 14 bases had no gene match. Germline V lookup: CDR1 SEHNR, CDR2 FQNEAQ (reference sequence). Study-wide results and limits: Analysis performed later found roughly 17,000 TCR beta sequences associated with HLA alleles at 0.05 false discovery rate.

What was sequenced was PBMCs. This sequence originates from a male donor in good health and CMV-seronegative. The chain carries TRBV7-9 and TRBJ2-7; 12 bases align to TRBD2. CDR3 sequence (DNA): TGTGCCAGCAGCTTTTTCCCTTTCGACCGACTAGCGGGGGCCTACGAGCAGTACTTC. This gives the protein CASSFFPFDRLAGAYEQYF. The variable domain in full, completed from reference TRBV7-9 and TRBJ2-7, reads DTGVSQNPRHKITKRGQNVTFRCDPISEHNRLYWYRQTLGQGPEFLTYFQNEAQLEKSRLLSDRFSAERPKGSFSTLEIQRTEQGDSAMYLCASSFFPFDRLAGAYEQYFGPGTRLTVT.